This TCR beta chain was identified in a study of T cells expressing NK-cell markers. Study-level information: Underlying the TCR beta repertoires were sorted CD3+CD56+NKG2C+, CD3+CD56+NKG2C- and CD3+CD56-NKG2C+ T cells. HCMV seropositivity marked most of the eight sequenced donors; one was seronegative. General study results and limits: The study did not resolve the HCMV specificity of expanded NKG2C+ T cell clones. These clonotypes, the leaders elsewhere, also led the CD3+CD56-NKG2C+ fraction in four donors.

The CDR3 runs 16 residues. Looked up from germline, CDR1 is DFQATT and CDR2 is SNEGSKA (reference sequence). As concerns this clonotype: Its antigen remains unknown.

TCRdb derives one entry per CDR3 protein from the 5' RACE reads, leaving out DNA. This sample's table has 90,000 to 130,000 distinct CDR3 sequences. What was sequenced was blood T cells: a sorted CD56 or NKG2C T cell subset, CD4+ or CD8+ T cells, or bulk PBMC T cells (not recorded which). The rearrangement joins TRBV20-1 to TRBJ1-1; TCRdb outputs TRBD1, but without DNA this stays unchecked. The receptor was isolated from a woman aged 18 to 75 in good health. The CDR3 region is CSADRTRDSMNTEAFF.